These 32 T cell receptor beta chains originate from one sample sequenced in a study of vaccination and CD4 T cells after COVID-19. The treatment was: roughly ten-day PBMC culture with coronavirus spike peptide pools or control peptides (ViraFEST assay). Cultured CD4+ T-cell DNA underwent Oncomine TCR Beta short-read sequencing. One entry per CDR3 protein, called by TCRdb with MiXCR from the PCR reads. The sample holds around 20,000 distinct CDR3 sequences, roughly two fifths seen once. Their antigen targets remain unknown. The specimen was CD4+ T cells from blood, cultured in vitro. These receptors came from a human donor who had recovered from COVID-19.

The V and J genes are TRBV7-2 and TRBJ2-3, with 8 bases matching TRBD2. The V segment lost 5 bases and the J segment 5 bases; nucleotides outside the gene matches: 9. The length of the CDR3 is 15 residues. The germline CDR1 and CDR2 sequences are SGHTA and FQGNSA. The CDR3 nucleotides are TGTGCCAGCAGCCCCCGGTGGCTAGCGGGAGATACGCAGTATTTT. Translation: CASSPRWLAGDTQYF. The full variable domain, with the rest looked up from reference TRBV7-2 and TRBJ2-3, is GAGVSQSPSNKVTEKGKDVELRCDPISGHTALYWYRQSLGQGLEFLIYFQGNSAPDKSGLPSDRFSAERTGGSVSTLTIQRTQQEDSAVYLCASSPRWLAGDTQYFGPGTRLTVL.

This chain connects TRBV5-1 to TRBJ1-3; D remains ambiguous. The germline V and J ends were trimmed by 0 bases and 2 bases, with 12 bases remaining between them. This CDR3 comprises 16 residues. CDR1 and CDR2 (germline): SGHRS, YFSETQ. CDR3 protein: CASSLGGKGTGNTIYF. CDR3 nucleotides: TGCGCCAGCAGCTTGGGGGGAAAGGGCACTGGAAACACCATATATTTT.

This clonotype was detected only a few times. The chain carries TRBV29-1 and TRBJ2-5, with TRBD2 as a possible D gene (5 bases). V lost 3 bases to trimming and J lost 0 bases, with 8 bases between them. This CDR3 comprises 13 residues. Per the germline V gene, CDR1 is SQVTM and CDR2 is ANQGSEA. CDR3 loop: CSVDWENQETQYF. CDR3 coding DNA: TGCAGCGTTGATTGGGAGAACCAAGAGACCCAGTACTTC.

The rearrangement links TRBV5-4 to TRBJ2-5; D may be TRBD2 (7 bases). CDR1 and CDR2 from the germline V gene are SGHNT and YYREEE (reference sequence). This CDR3 spans 16 amino acids. V gave up 4 bases and J gave up 2 bases, with 18 bases separating them. CDR3: CASSPQGGGLQETQYF. The CDR3 DNA follows: TGTGCCAGCAGCCCCCAGGGCGGGGGCCTACAAGAGACCCAGTACTTC.

This clonotype was seen only a few times. The chain employs TRBV24-1 and TRBJ2-3, with D unresolved. The CDR3 is made up of 12 amino acids. V dropped 5 bases and J dropped 4 bases, with 6 bases sitting between them. Germline lookup yields CDR1 KGHDR and CDR2 SFDVKD. The CDR3 protein is CATSVGPDTQYF. CDR3 nucleotides: TGTGCCACCAGTGTAGGCCCAGATACGCAGTATTTT.

The V and J genes are TRBV20-1 and TRBJ2-1, with 7 bases matching TRBD1. Per the germline V gene, CDR1 is DFQATT and CDR2 is SNEGSKA (reference sequence). V was clipped by 3 bases and J by 8 bases; unmatched bases: 13. CDR3 size: 15 residues. CDR3: CSARKVTGDRDEQFF. The DNA for the CDR3 is TGCAGTGCTAGGAAGGTTACAGGGGATCGCGATGAGCAGTTCTTC.

The J gene is TRBJ1-5, the V gene TRBV6-1; no reliable D call. Trimming cost V 8 bases and J 3 bases, with 11 bases left between them. CDR1 and CDR2 from the germline V gene are MNHNS and SASEGT. The CDR3 loop spans 13 amino acids. The CDR3 DNA reads TGTGCCAGCGGTGGCAGCCCCAATCAGCCCCAGCATTTT. Protein: CASGGSPNQPQHF.

A few counts support this clonotype. This chain connects TRBV5-1 to TRBJ2-5, with a tentative D call TRBD1 (6 bases). CDR1 and CDR2 (germline): SGHRS, YFSETQ. Deletions cut 4 bases from V and 2 bases from J, with 12 bases between. This CDR3 has 14 residues. CDR3 sequence reads: CASSEAGTQETQYF. CDR3 nucleotides: TGCGCCAGCAGCGAAGCCGGGACACAAGAGACCCAGTACTTC.

The chain employs TRBV12-5 and TRBJ2-3, with TRBD2 identical over 14 bases. Germline V gives CDR1 LGHNT, CDR2 FRNRAP. V dropped 4 bases and J dropped 3; count of bases not matched to a gene: 3. The CDR3 is 16 amino acids. The CDR3 nucleotides are TGTGCTAGTGGTTCCGGGACTAGCGGGAGAACAGATACGCAGTATTTT. Its protein product is CASGSGTSGRTDTQYF. Full variable domain (remainder filled in from reference TRBV12-5 and TRBJ2-3): DARVTQTPRHKVTEMGQEVTMRCQPILGHNTVFWYRQTMMQGLELLAYFRNRAPLDDSGMPKDRFSAEMPDATLATLKIQPSEPRDSAVYFCASGSGTSGRTDTQYFGPGTRLTVL.

The chain has TRBV4-1 and TRBJ2-3; tentative D call: TRBD2 (6 bases). Trimming took off 1 base at V and 1 base at J, with 12 bases between the two ends. The CDR3 is 16 residues long. CDR1 is MGHRA, CDR2 YSYEKL, per germline. CDR3 in amino acids: CASSQAEAGRTDTQYF. In nucleotides, the CDR3 is TGCGCCAGCAGCCAAGCGGAGGCGGGGCGCACAGATACGCAGTATTTT.

The CDR3 loop reads CASSFTGTGQPQHF. DNA for the CDR3: TGTGCCAGCAGCTTCACAGGGACTGGTCAGCCCCAGCATTTT. This chain links TRBV7-2 with TRBJ1-5; a weak D match, TRBD1 (6 bases). Per germline, CDR1 SGHTA and CDR2 FQGNSA. V dropped 3 bases and J dropped 6 bases, with 12 bases sitting between them. The CDR3 has 14 amino acids.

The chain links TRBV2 to TRBJ2-5, with D perhaps TRBD1 (6 bases). Germline CDR1 SNHLY, CDR2 FYNNEI. Trimming left V 8 bases short and J 1 base short, with 8 bases between. This CDR3 contains 12 residues. CDR3 region: CASGQSQETQYF. As DNA, the CDR3 is TGTGCCAGCGGACAGAGCCAAGAGACCCAGTACTTC.

The rearrangement joins TRBV30 to TRBJ2-7; 9 bases agree with TRBD1. The junction had 11 bases not matched to a gene; V was cut back by 4 bases and J by 1 base. The CDR3 consists of 16 residues. Looked up from germline, CDR1 is GTSNPN and CDR2 is SVGIG (reference sequence). CDR3 bases: TGTGCCTGGAACCACCTCCGGGACAGGGCATCCTACGAGCAGTACTTC. Amino acid sequence: CAWNHLRDRASYEQYF.

J is TRBJ2-7 and V is TRBV20-1; D is possibly TRBD2 (5 bases). V lost 3 bases to trimming and J lost 2 bases, with 8 bases between them. The CDR3 totals 12 residues. The V gene's germline CDR1 is DFQATT and CDR2 SNEGSKA (reference sequence). For the CDR3, the DNA is TGCAGTGCTAGGAGGGAGACCTACGAGCAGTACTTC. Translating it yields CSARRETYEQYF.

This clonotype was seen more than once but under ten times. The chain joins TRBV10-3 to TRBJ2-1; D might be TRBD1 or TRBD2, each matching 5 bases. V lost 3 bases and J 5 bases, leaving 14 bases between the germline ends. Germline V lookup: CDR1 ENHRY, CDR2 SYGVKD. The CDR3 is 15 residues long. For the CDR3, the DNA is TGTGCCATCAGTGACCCCGGGACGGTCAACAATGAGCAGTTCTTC. Translating it yields CAISDPGTVNNEQFF.

This clonotype was counted between two and nine times. The rearrangement uses TRBV20-1 and TRBJ1-1; no firm D call. Trimming took off 3 bases at V and 3 bases at J, with 5 bases between the two ends. The CDR3 is made up of 11 amino acids. Per the germline V gene, CDR1 is DFQATT and CDR2 is SNEGSKA (reference sequence). The CDR3 DNA follows: TGCAGTGCTAGCATGTACACTGAAGCTTTCTTT. Its protein is CSASMYTEAFF.

This clonotype was observed a handful of times. V gene TRBV28 combines with J gene TRBJ1-2, with 8 positions matching TRBD1. Trimming removed 4 bases from V and 7 bases from J; junction bases left unmatched: 20. CDR1 is MDHEN and CDR2 is SYDVKM in the germline V gene. The CDR3 is 18 residues long. Here the CDR3 reads CASSWVRGQAKNTGGYTF. The DNA for the CDR3 is TGTGCCAGCAGTTGGGTTCGGGGACAGGCAAAAAATACCGGTGGCTACACCTTC.

The rearrangement links TRBV7-8 to TRBJ2-7; D ambiguous. The germline V gene encodes CDR1 SGHVS and CDR2 FQNEAQ. The CDR3 totals 14 residues. Trimming took 5 bases from V and 3 from J, leaving 14 bases between them. As DNA, the CDR3 is TGTGCCAGCAGCCCCAGGACCCCAGGCTACGAGCAGTACTTC. This encodes CASSPRTPGYEQYF.

This chain uses TRBV12-5 with TRBJ2-3; D remains ambiguous. Germline assignment: CDR1 LGHNT and CDR2 FRNRAP. Trimming took off 1 base at V and 2 bases at J, with 7 bases between the two ends. The CDR3 has 14 amino acids. The DNA for the CDR3 is TGTGCTAGTGGTTTGGGTCAGAACACAGATACGCAGTATTTT. The encoded protein is CASGLGQNTDTQYF.

This clonotype was found a few times. V usage is TRBV12-5 and J usage is TRBJ2-5; a weak D match, TRBD2 (6 bases). V lost 2 bases and J lost 4, with 8 bases in between. CDR1 LGHNT and CDR2 FRNRAP come from the germline V gene. The CDR3 length is 13 residues. The CDR3 region is CASGLIGGETQYF. Written as DNA, the CDR3 is TGTGCTAGTGGTTTGATCGGGGGAGAGACCCAGTACTTC.

This clonotype was observed a few times. The chain recombines TRBV7-6 with TRBJ1-2; weak D call: TRBD1 (5 bases). Germline loops: CDR1 SGHVS, CDR2 FNYEAQ. Deletions cut 4 bases from V and 8 bases from J, with 17 bases between. This CDR3 contains 14 residues. The CDR3 loop is CASSSPGPGTGYTF. CDR3 sequence (DNA): TGTGCCAGCAGCTCGCCGGGGCCCGGTACGGGCTACACCTTC.

V usage is TRBV11-2 and J usage is TRBJ1-1; 7 bases are a match to TRBD1. J was trimmed by 5 bases and V by 5 bases; bases with no gene match: 17. The germline CDR1 and CDR2 sequences are SGHAT and FQNNGV. The CDR3 sequence is 17 residues long. CDR3 in amino acids: CASSRFGQEWVGTEAFF. CDR3 bases: TGTGCCAGCAGCCGTTTCGGACAGGAATGGGTGGGGACTGAAGCTTTCTTT.

This clonotype has a handful of counts. The rearrangement links TRBV7-2 to TRBJ2-3, with 8 bases that match TRBD2. This CDR3 spans 14 amino acids. V lost 5 bases, J lost 4 bases, and 5 bases stayed unmatched. Germline CDR1 is SGHTA and CDR2 is FQGNSA. The CDR3 DNA reads as TGTGCCAGCAGCCCCACTAGCGGATCAGATACGCAGTATTTT. This gives the protein CASSPTSGSDTQYF.

This clonotype was counted a few times. V and J are TRBV24-1 and TRBJ2-2, with 10 positions matching TRBD1. There are 15 residues in the CDR3. CDR1 is KGHDR and CDR2 is SFDVKD in the germline V gene. V lost 5 bases, J lost 5 bases, and 4 bases stayed unmatched. CDR3 amino acids: CATSGGTGVTGELFF. The CDR3 region has the DNA TGTGCCACCAGTGGAGGGACAGGGGTAACCGGGGAGCTGTTTTTT.

The V gene is TRBV27, the J gene TRBJ1-2; TRBD1 is a possible D gene (5 bases). Germline V gene lookup returns CDR1 MNHEY and CDR2 SMNVEV (reference sequence). The V and J ends lost 2 bases and 8 bases respectively, with 12 bases between them. The CDR3 consists of 13 residues. CDR3 sequence: CASSLTSRDGYTF. The CDR3 coding sequence is TGTGCCAGCAGTTTAACGTCCAGGGACGGCTACACCTTC.

V gene TRBV5-4 combines with J gene TRBJ2-2; D remains unclear. The germline gives CDR1 SGHNT, CDR2 YYREEE (reference sequence). V lost 5 bases and J lost 0, with 8 bases in between. The length of the CDR3 is 14 residues. The DNA of the CDR3 is TGTGCCAGCAGGATGGGGTCGAACACCGGGGAGCTGTTTTTT. Protein sequence: CASRMGSNTGELFF.

This clonotype has just a few counts. V usage is TRBV28 and J usage is TRBJ1-2; 9 bases align to TRBD1. The CDR3 extends over 16 amino acids. Per the germline V gene, CDR1 is MDHEN and CDR2 is SYDVKM. J gave up 4 bases and V 5 bases, and 11 bases lay outside the gene matches. The CDR3 loop is CASSPQIGQGPYGYTF. The CDR3 DNA reads TGTGCCAGCAGTCCCCAGATCGGACAGGGGCCCTATGGCTACACCTTC.

This clonotype was picked up a small number of times. The rearrangement joins TRBV20-1 to TRBJ1-5; D gene ambiguous. Germline CDR1 and CDR2: DFQATT and SNEGSKA (reference sequence). With 2 bases removed from V and 2 bases from J, the gap between germline ends came to 22 bases. The CDR3 is made up of 18 amino acids. The CDR3 coding sequence is TGCAGTGCTAGACGGGATGCAGGCGTCGATAGTGGCAATCAGCCCCAGCATTTT. Amino acids: CSARRDAGVDSGNQPQHF.

This chain links TRBV6-4 with TRBJ2-6, with D possibly matching TRBD2 (6 bases). Between the trimmed V and J ends, which lost 2 bases and 1 base, there was a span of 12 bases. The CDR3 contains 17 residues. The germline V gene has CDR1 MRHNA and CDR2 SNTAGT. CDR3 in amino acids: CASSDGVGGSGANVLTF. CDR3 DNA: TGTGCCAGCAGTGACGGAGTCGGGGGATCTGGGGCCAACGTCCTGACTTTC.

V usage is TRBV19 and J usage is TRBJ2-7, with a possible D match to TRBD1 (7 bases). The CDR3 sequence is 14 residues long. Looked up from germline, CDR1 is LNHDA and CDR2 is SQIVND (reference sequence). The V gene lost 4 bases and the J gene lost 3 bases, with 13 bases spanning the gap. In DNA form, the CDR3 reads TGTGCCAGTAGTACGAACAGGGGAGGCTACGAGCAGTACTTC. Protein sequence: CASSTNRGGYEQYF.

The rearrangement uses TRBV7-9 and TRBJ2-7, with 7 nucleotides matching TRBD1. The trim removed 8 bases at V and 2 bases at J, leaving 3 bases unmatched. The CDR3 length is 12 residues. Germline V gene sequence: CDR1 SEHNR, CDR2 FQNEAQ (reference sequence). CDR3 amino acids: CASQTGTYEQYF. The CDR3, as DNA: TGTGCCAGCCAGACAGGGACCTACGAGCAGTACTTC.

This clonotype was counted once. CDR3 sequence reads: CASSVVYTEAFF. The CDR3 DNA reads as TGTGCCAGCAGTGTCGTGTACACTGAAGCTTTCTTT. This chain uses TRBV6-1 with TRBJ1-1, with no clear D. Germline CDR1 reads MNHNS; CDR2 reads SASEGT. Between the trimmed V and J ends, which lost 4 bases and 3 bases, there was a span of 6 bases. The CDR3 is 12 residues long.